What follows are 3 T cell receptor beta chains derived from one specimen sequenced in a study of CD8+CD57+ T cells in acquired aplastic anemia. CDR3 and TCR beta VDJ profiling relied on genomic DNA as the template. TCRdb redid the calling of the reads with MiXCR, one entry per CDR3 protein. The sample shows just over 450,000 distinct CDR3 sequences, around 30% of them seen only once. Only patients with CD8+CD57+ cell expansion on flow cytometry were chosen for sequencing. Sequencing was performed on sorted CD4+, CD8+, or CD8+CD57+ T cells (not recorded which) from PBMCs. The receptors derive from a human donor with aplastic anemia.

This clonotype came up many times. V gene TRBV6-4 combines with J gene TRBJ1-1; perhaps TRBD1 as D (5 bases). The CDR3 consists of 13 residues. Germline V gene sequence: CDR1 MRHNA, CDR2 SNTAGT. V dropped 6 bases and J dropped 0 bases, with 8 bases sitting between them. CDR3 nucleotide sequence: TGTGCCAGCAGACCGACAGTGAACACTGAAGCTTTCTTT. It encodes CASRPTVNTEAFF.

The chain's CDR3 is CASSPGAGDQETQYF. Written as DNA, the CDR3 is TGTGCCAGCAGCCCGGGGGCAGGGGACCAAGAGACCCAGTACTTC. This chain connects TRBV2 to TRBJ2-5; tentatively, D is TRBD1 or TRBD2 (6 bases each). Trimming shortened V by 6 bases and J by 0 bases, and 14 bases separated the two germline ends. There are 15 residues in the CDR3. CDR1 SNHLY and CDR2 FYNNEI come from the germline V gene. The variable domain in full, completed from reference TRBV2 and TRBJ2-5, reads EPEVTQTPSHQVTQMGQEVILRCVPISNHLYFYWYRQILGQKVEFLVSFYNNEISEKSEIFDDQFSVERPDGSNFTLKIRSTKLEDSAMYFCASSPGAGDQETQYFGPGTRLLVL.

There are many counts of this clonotype. CDR3 residues: CASRRQGETNNSPLHF. The CDR3 DNA reads TGTGCCAGCAGACGACAGGGAGAAACTAATAATTCACCCCTCCACTTT. The chain employs TRBV2 and TRBJ1-6; 7 nucleotides match TRBD1. Losses at the gene ends were 6 bases for V and 5 bases for J; bases not matched to a gene: 10. The V gene's germline CDR1 is SNHLY and CDR2 FYNNEI. The CDR3 extends over 16 amino acids.